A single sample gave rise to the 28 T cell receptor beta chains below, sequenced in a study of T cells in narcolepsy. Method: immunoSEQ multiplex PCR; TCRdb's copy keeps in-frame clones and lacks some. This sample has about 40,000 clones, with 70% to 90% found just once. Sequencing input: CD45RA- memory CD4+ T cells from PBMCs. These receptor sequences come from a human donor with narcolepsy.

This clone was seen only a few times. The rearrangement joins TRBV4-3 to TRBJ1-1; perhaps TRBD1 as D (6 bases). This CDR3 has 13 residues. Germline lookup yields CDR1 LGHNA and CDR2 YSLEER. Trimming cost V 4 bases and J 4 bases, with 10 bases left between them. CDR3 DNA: TGCGCCAGCAGCCTAGGGGGTCCCACTGAAGCTTTCTTT. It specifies CASSLGGPTEAFF.

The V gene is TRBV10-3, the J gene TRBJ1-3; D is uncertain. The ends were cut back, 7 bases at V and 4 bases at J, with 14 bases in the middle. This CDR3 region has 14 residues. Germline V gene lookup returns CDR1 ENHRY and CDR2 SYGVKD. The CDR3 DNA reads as TGTGCCATCACGACCTCCGGGCTAGGAAACACCATATATTTT. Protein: CAITTSGLGNTIYF.

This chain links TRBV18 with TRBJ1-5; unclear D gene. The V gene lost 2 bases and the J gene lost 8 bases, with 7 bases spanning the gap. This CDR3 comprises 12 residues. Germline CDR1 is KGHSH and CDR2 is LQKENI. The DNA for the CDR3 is TGTGCCAGCTCACCATACGGGGAGCCCCAGCATTTT. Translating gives CASSPYGEPQHF.

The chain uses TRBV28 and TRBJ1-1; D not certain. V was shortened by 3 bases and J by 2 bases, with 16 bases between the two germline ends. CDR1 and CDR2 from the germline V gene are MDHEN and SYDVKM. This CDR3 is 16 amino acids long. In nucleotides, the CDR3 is TGTGCCAGCAGTTTTGCCCTAACTGGACGTAACACTGAAGCTTTCTTT. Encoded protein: CASSFALTGRNTEAFF. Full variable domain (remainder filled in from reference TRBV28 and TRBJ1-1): DVKVTQSSRYLVKRTGEKVFLECVQDMDHENMFWYRQDPGLGLRLIYFSYDVKMKEKGDIPEGYSVSREKKERFSLILESASTNQTSMYLCASSFALTGRNTEAFFGQGTRLTVV.

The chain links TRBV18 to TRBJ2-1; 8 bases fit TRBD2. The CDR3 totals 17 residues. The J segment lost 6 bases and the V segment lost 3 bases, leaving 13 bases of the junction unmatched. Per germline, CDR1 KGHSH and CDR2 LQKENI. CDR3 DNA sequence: TGTGCCAGCTCACCCTTGACCGGGACTAGGAAAAGCAATGAGCAGTTCTTC. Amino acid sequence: CASSPLTGTRKSNEQFF. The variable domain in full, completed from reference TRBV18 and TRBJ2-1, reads NAGVMQNPRHLVRRRGQEARLRCSPMKGHSHVYWYRQLPEEGLKFMVYLQKENIIDESGMPKERFSAEFPKEGPSILRIQQVVRGDSAAYFCASSPLTGTRKSNEQFFGPGTRLTVL.

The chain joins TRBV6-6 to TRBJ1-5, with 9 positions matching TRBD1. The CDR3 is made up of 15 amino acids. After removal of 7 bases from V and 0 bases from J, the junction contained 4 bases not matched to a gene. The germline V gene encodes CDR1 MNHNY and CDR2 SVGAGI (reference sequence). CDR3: CASTQTGGSNQPQHF. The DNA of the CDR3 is TGTGCCAGCACCCAGACAGGGGGTAGCAATCAGCCCCAGCATTTT.

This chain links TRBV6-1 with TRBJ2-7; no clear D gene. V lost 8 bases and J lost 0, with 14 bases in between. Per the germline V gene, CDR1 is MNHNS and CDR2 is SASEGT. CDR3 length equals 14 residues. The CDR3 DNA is TGTGCCAGCGGGCAGAGTTCCAGCTCCTACGAGCAGTACTTC. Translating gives CASGQSSSSYEQYF.

Here the CDR3 DNA reads TGCGCCAGCAGCGGGGGACAGGGCAAAGCTTTCTTT. Amino acid sequence: CASSGGQGKAFF. V usage is TRBV10-1 and J usage is TRBJ1-1; 9 bases are shared with TRBD1. This CDR3 is built from 12 residues. V was pared by 6 bases and J by 9 bases, with 5 bases of the junction left unmatched. Germline CDR1 and CDR2: WNHNN and SYGVQD (reference sequence).

The CDR3 region is CASSLWWQGGENTIYF. CDR3 sequence (DNA): TGTGCCAGCAGCTTGTGGTGGCAGGGTGGGGAAAACACCATATATTTT. This rearrangement joins TRBV5-6 to TRBJ1-3; tentatively, D is TRBD1 (5 bases). Germline lookup yields CDR1 SGHDT and CDR2 YYEEEE. The CDR3 consists of 16 residues. V gave up 1 base and J gave up 6 bases, with 17 bases separating them. Filled out from reference TRBV5-6 and TRBJ1-3, the complete variable domain reads DAGVTQSPTHLIKTRGQQVTLRCSPKSGHDTVSWYQQALGQGPQFIFQYYEEEERQRGNFPDRFSGHQFPNYSSELNVNALLLGDSALYLCASSLWWQGGENTIYFGEGSWLTVV.

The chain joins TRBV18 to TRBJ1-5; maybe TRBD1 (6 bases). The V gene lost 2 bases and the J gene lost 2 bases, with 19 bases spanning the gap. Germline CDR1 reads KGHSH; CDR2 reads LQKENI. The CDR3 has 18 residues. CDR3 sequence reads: CASSPSSAGGNGNQPQHF. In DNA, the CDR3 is TGTGCCAGCTCACCAAGTTCAGCGGGGGGCAACGGCAATCAGCCCCAGCATTTT. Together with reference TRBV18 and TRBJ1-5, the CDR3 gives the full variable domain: NAGVMQNPRHLVRRRGQEARLRCSPMKGHSHVYWYRQLPEEGLKFMVYLQKENIIDESGMPKERFSAEFPKEGPSILRIQQVVRGDSAAYFCASSPSSAGGNGNQPQHFGDGTRLSIL.

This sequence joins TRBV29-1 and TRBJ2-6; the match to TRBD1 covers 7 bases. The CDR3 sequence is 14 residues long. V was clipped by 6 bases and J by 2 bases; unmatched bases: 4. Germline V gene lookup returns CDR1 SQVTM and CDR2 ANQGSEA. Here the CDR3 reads CSVTGTAGANVLTF. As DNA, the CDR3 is TGCAGCGTGACCGGGACAGCTGGGGCCAACGTCCTGACTTTC.

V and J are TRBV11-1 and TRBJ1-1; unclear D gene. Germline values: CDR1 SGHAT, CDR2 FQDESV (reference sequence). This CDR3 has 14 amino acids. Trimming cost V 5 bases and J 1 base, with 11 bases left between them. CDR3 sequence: CASSRDPANTEAFF. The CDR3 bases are TGTGCCAGCAGCCGAGACCCCGCGAACACTGAAGCTTTCTTT.

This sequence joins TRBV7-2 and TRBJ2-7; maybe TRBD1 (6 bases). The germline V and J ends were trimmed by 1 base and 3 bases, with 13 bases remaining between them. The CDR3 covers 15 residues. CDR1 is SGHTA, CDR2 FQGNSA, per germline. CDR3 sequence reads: CASSLVGQGIYEQYF. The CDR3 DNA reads TGTGCCAGCAGCTTAGTGGGGCAGGGGATCTACGAGCAGTACTTC. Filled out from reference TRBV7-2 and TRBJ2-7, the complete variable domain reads GAGVSQSPSNKVTEKGKDVELRCDPISGHTALYWYRQSLGQGLEFLIYFQGNSAPDKSGLPSDRFSAERTGGSVSTLTIQRTQQEDSAVYLCASSLVGQGIYEQYFGPGTRLTVT.

In DNA, the CDR3 is TGTGCCAGCAGTTTATCGGAACAGACCGAGCAGTACTTC. Encoded protein: CASSLSEQTEQYF. This chain joins TRBV27 and TRBJ2-7; D gene unclear. Trimming removed 0 bases from V and 6 bases from J, with 9 bases in between. This CDR3 comprises 13 residues. Germline V gene data show CDR1 as MNHEY and CDR2 as SMNVEV (reference sequence).

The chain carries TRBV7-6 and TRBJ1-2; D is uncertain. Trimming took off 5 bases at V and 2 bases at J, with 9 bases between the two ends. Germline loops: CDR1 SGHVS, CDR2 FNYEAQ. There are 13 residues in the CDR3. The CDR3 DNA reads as TGTGCCAGCAGCGCGGGCCGGAACTATGGCTACACCTTC. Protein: CASSAGRNYGYTF.

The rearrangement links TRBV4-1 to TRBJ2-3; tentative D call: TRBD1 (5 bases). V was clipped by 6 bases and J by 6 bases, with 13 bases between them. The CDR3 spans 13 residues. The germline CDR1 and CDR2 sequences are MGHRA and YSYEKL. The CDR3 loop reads CASRDMGIDTQYF. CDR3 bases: TGCGCCAGCAGGGACATGGGGATTGATACGCAGTATTTT.

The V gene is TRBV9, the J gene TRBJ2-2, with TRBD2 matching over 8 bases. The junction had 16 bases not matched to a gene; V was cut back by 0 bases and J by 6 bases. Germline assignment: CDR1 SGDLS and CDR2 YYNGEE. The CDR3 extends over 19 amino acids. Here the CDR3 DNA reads TGTGCCAGCAGCGTAGCTCCGACCGGACTAGCAGGGGTGGCCGGGGAGCTGTTTTTT. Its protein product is CASSVAPTGLAGVAGELFF.

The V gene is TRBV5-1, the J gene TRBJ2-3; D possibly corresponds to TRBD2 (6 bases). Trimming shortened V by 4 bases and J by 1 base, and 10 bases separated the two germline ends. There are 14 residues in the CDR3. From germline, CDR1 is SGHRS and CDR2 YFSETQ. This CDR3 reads CASSTGDGTDTQYF. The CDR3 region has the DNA TGCGCCAGCAGCACGGGAGATGGCACAGATACGCAGTATTTT.

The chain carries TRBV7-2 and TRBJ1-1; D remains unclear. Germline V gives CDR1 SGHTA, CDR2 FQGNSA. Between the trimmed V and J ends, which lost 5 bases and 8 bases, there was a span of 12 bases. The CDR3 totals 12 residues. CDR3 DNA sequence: TGTGCCAGCAGCCACTCTTCAGGCGAAGCTTTCTTT. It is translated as CASSHSSGEAFF.

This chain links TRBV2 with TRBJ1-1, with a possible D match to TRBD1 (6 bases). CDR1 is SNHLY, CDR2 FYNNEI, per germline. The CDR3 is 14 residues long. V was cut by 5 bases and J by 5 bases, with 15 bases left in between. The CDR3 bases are TGTGCCAGCAGTACTGGACAGCCAAGTACTGAAGCTTTCTTT. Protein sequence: CASSTGQPSTEAFF.

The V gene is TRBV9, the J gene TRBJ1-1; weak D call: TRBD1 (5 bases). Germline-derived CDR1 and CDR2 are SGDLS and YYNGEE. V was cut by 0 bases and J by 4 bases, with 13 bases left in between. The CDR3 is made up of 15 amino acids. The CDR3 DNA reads TGTGCCAGCAGCGTAGCTTCGGGGGGTGGCACTGAAGCTTTCTTT. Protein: CASSVASGGGTEAFF.

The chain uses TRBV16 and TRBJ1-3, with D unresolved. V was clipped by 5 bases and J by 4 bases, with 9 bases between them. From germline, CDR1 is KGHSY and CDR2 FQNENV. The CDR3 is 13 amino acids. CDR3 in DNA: TGTGCCAGCAGCGCGTCTCCCGGAAACACCATATATTTT. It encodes CASSASPGNTIYF.

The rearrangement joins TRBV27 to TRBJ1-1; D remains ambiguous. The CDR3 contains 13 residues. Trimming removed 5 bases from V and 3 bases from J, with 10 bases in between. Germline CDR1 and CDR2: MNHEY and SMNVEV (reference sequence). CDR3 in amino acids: CASSRVWDTEAFF. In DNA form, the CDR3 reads TGTGCCAGCAGTCGGGTCTGGGACACTGAAGCTTTCTTT.

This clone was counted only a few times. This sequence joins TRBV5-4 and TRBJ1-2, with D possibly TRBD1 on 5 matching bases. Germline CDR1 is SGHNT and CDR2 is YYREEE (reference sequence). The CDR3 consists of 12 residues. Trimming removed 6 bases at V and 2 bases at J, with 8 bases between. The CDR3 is CASTQGNYGYTF. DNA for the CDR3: TGTGCCAGCACGCAGGGAAACTATGGCTACACCTTC.

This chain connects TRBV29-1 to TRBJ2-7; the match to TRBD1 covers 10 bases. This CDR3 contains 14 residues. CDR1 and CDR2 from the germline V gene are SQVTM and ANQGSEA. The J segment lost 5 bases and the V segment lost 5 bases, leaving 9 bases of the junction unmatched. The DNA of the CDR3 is TGCAGCGTTTACCCCCGACAGGGGGCTCACGAGCAGTACTTC. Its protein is CSVYPRQGAHEQYF.

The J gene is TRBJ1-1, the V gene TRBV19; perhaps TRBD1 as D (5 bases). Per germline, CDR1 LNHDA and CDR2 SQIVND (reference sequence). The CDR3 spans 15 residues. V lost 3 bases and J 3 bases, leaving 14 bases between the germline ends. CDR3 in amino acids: CASSIMGTADTEAFF. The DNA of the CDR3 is TGTGCCAGTAGTATTATGGGGACGGCGGACACTGAAGCTTTCTTT.

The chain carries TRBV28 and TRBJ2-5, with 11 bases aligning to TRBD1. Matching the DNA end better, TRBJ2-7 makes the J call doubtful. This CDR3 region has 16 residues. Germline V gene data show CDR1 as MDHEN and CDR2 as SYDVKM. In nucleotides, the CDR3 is TGTGCCAGCAGTCGTGGTCCGGGACAGGGGGCCTACGAGCAGTACTTC. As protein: CASSRGPGQGAYEQYF.

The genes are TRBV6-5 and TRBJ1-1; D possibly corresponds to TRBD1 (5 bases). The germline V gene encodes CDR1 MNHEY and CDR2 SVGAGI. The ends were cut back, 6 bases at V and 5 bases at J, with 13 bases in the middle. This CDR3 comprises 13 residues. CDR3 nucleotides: TGTGCCAGCAGGAACATGGGGGGGACTGAAGCTTTCTTT. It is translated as CASRNMGGTEAFF.